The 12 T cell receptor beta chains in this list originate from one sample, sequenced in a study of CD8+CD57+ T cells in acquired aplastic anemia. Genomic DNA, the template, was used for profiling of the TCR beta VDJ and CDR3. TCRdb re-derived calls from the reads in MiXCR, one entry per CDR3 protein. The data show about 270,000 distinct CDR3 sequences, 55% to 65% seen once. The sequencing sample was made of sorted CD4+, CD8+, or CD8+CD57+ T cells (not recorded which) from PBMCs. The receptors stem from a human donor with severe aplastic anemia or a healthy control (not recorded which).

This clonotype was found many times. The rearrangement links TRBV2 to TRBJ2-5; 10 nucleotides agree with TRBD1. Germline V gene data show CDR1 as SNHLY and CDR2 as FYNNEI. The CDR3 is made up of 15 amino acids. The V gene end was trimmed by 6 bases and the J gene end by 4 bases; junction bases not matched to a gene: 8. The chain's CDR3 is CASRSDRGRAETQYF. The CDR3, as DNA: TGTGCCAGCAGAAGTGACAGGGGGCGCGCAGAGACCCAGTACTTC.

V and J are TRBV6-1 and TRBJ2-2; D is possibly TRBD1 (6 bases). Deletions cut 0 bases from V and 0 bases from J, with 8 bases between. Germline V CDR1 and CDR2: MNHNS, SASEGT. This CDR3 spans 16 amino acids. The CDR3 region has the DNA TGTGCCAGCAGTGAAGCAAGGGGGACGAACACCGGGGAGCTGTTTTTT. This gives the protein CASSEARGTNTGELFF.

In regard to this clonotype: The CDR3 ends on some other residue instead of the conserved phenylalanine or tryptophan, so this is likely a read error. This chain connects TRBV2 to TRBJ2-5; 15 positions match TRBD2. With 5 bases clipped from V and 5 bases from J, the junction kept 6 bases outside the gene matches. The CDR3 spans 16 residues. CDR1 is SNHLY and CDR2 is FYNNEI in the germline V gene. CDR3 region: CASSKGLAGGRETQYS. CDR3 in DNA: TGTGCCAGCAGTAAGGGACTAGCGGGGGGCCGGGAGACCCAGTACTCC.

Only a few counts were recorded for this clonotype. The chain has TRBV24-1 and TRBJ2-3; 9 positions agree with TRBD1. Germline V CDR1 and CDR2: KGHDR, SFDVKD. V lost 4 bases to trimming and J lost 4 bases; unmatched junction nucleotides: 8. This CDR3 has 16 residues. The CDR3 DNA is TGTGCCACCAGTGACCGAGACAGGGGGAAGCCAGATACGCAGTATTTT. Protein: CATSDRDRGKPDTQYF.

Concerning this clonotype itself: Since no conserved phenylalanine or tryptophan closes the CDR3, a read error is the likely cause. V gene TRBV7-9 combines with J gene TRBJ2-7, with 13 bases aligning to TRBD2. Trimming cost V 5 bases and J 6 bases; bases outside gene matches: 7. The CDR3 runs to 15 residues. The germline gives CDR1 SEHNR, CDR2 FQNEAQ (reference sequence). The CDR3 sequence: CASSLGTSGEIEQYC. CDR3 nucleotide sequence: TGTGCCAGCAGCCTGGGGACTAGCGGGGAAATCGAGCAGTACTGC.

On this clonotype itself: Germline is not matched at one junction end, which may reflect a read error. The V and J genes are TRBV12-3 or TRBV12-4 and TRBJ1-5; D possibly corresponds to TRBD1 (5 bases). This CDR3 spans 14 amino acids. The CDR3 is CASSLGRGNRPQHF. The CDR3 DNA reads TGTGCCAGCAGCTTGGGAAGGGGTAATCGGCCCCAGCATTTT.

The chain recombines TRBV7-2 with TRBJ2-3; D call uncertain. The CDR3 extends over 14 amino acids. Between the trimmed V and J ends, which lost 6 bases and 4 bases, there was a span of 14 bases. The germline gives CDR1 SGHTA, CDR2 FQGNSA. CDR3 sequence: CASSYRSQADTQYF. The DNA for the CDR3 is TGTGCCAGCAGTTACCGGAGCCAGGCAGATACGCAGTATTTT.

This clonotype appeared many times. The CDR3 sequence: CASSDTGEADTQYF. The CDR3 region has the DNA TGTGCCAGCAGCGACACAGGGGAAGCAGATACGCAGTATTTT. The chain carries TRBV7-3 and TRBJ2-3; 7 bases agree with TRBD1. The V gene end was trimmed by 5 bases and the J gene end by 4 bases; junction bases not matched to a gene: 6. Germline V gene data show CDR1 as SGHTA and CDR2 as FQGTGA. The CDR3 is 14 amino acids.

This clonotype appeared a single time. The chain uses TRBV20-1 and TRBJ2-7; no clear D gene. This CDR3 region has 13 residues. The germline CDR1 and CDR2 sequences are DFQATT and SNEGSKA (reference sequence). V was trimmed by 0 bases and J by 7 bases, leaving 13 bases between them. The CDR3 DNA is TGCAGTGCTAGAGATTTAGAGTTTCGGGAGCAGTACTTC. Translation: CSARDLEFREQYF.

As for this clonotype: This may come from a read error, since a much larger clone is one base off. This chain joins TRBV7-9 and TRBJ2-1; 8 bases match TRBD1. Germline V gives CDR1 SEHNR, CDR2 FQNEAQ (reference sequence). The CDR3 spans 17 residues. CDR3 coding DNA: TGTGCCAGCAGCCCCCGGTTCGGGATGACAGGGGTCAATGAGCAGTCCTTC. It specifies CASSPRFGMTGVNEQSF.

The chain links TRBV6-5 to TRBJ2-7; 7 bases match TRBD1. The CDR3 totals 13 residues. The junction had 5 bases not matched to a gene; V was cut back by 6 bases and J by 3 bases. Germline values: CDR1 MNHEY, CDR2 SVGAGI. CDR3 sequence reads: CASSRQGHYEQYF. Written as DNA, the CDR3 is TGTGCCAGCAGCCGACAGGGTCACTACGAGCAGTACTTC.

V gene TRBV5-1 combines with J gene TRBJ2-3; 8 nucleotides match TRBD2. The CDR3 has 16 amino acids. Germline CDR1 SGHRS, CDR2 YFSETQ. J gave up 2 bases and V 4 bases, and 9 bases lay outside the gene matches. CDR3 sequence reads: CASSRTGGLATDTQYF. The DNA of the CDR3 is TGCGCCAGCAGCCGCACGGGGGGGCTTGCCACAGATACGCAGTATTTT.